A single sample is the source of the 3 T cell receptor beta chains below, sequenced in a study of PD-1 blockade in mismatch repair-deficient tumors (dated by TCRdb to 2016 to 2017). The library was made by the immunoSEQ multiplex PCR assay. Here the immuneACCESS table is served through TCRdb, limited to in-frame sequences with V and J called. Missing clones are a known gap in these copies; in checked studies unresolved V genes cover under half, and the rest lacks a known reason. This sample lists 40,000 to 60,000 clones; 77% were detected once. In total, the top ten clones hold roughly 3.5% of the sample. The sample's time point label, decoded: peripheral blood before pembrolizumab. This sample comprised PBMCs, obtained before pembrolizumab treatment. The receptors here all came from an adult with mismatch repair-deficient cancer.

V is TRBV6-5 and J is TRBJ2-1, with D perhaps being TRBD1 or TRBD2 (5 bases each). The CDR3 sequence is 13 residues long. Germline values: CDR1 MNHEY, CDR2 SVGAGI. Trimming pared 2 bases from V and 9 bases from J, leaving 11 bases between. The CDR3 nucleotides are TGTGCCAGCAGTTACGGGAGAGGGGCTGAGCAGTTCTTC. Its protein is CASSYGRGAEQFF.

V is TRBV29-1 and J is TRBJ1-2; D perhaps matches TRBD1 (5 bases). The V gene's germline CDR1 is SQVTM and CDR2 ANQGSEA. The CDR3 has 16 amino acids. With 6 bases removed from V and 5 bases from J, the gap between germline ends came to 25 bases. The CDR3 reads CSVGETANPSSYGYTF. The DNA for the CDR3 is TGCAGCGTCGGGGAGACAGCCAACCCGTCCTCATATGGCTACACCTTC.

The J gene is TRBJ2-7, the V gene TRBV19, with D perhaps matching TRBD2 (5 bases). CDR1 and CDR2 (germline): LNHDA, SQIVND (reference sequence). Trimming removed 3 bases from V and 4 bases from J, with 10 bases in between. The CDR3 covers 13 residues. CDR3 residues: CASSMGEGYEQYF. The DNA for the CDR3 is TGTGCCAGTAGTATGGGAGAAGGGTACGAGCAGTACTTC.